Listed here are 10 T cell receptor beta chains from one sample, sequenced in a study of OX40 agonist ivuxolimab in advanced cancers. Assay used: immunoSEQ multiplex PCR; TCRdb lists only in-frame clones, some missing. The data contain approximately 89,000 clones, 90% to 95% of them singletons. Sequencing used CD4+ or CD8+ T cells sorted from blood, obtained in a trial of the OX40 agonist ivuxolimab. Receptors originate from an adult with an advanced solid tumor such as melanoma, head and neck, liver or kidney cancer.

The rearrangement links TRBV19 to TRBJ2-7, with TRBD1 matching over 11 bases. The CDR3 loop spans 15 amino acids. Looked up from germline, CDR1 is LNHDA and CDR2 is SQIVND (reference sequence). With 5 bases clipped from V and 2 bases from J, the junction kept 5 bases outside the gene matches. The CDR3 reads CASSLLDRGPYEQYF. In DNA, the CDR3 is TGTGCCAGTAGTCTCCTGGACAGGGGGCCCTACGAGCAGTACTTC.

V is TRBV28 and J is TRBJ1-1; 9 nucleotides agree with TRBD1. The junction had 6 bases not matched to a gene; V was cut back by 5 bases and J by 5 bases. The CDR3 runs to 14 residues. Per the germline V gene, CDR1 is MDHEN and CDR2 is SYDVKM. The CDR3, as DNA: TGTGCCAGCAGTGTCGGACAGGGGAGGACTGAAGCTTTCTTT. Amino acid sequence: CASSVGQGRTEAFF.

J is TRBJ2-7 and V is TRBV28; D is possibly TRBD1 (6 bases). V was trimmed by 1 base and J by 4 bases, leaving 11 bases between them. The CDR3 totals 14 residues. Per germline, CDR1 MDHEN and CDR2 SYDVKM. The CDR3, as DNA: TGTGCCAGCAGTTTATTGTACAGGGTGTACGAGCAGTACTTC. Protein: CASSLLYRVYEQYF.

This clone came up a few times. The V call is TRBV25-1, the J call TRBJ2-2; no definite D call. The CDR3 consists of 12 residues. The V end lost 7 bases, the J end lost 7 bases, and 10 bases lay between the germline ends. CDR1 and CDR2 (germline): MGHDK, SYGVNS. This CDR3 reads CASKSIGGELFF. For the CDR3, the DNA is TGTGCCAGCAAGAGTATCGGCGGGGAGCTGTTTTTT. Complete variable domain (other parts from reference TRBV25-1 and TRBJ2-2): EADIYQTPRYLVIGTGKKITLECSQTMGHDKMYWYQQDPGMELHLIHYSYGVNSTEKGDLSSESTVSRIRTEHFPLTLESARPSHTSQYLCASKSIGGELFFGEGSRLTVL.

The chain is built from TRBV18 and TRBJ2-7; TRBD2 aligns across 10 bases. Per the germline V gene, CDR1 is KGHSH and CDR2 is LQKENI. The V segment lost 0 bases and the J segment 3 bases; nucleotides outside the gene matches: 5. The CDR3 loop spans 16 amino acids. The CDR3 DNA is TGTGCCAGCTCACCACCGATTACTAGCGGGGACTACGAGCAGTACTTC. Encoded protein: CASSPPITSGDYEQYF. Based on the CDR3 plus reference TRBV18 and TRBJ2-7, the full variable domain is NAGVMQNPRHLVRRRGQEARLRCSPMKGHSHVYWYRQLPEEGLKFMVYLQKENIIDESGMPKERFSAEFPKEGPSILRIQQVVRGDSAAYFCASSPPITSGDYEQYFGPGTRLTVT.

The rearrangement uses TRBV5-1 and TRBJ2-6; D tentatively reads TRBD1 or TRBD2 (5 bases each). The CDR3 consists of 17 residues. With 0 bases removed from V and 1 base from J, the gap between germline ends came to 11 bases. The germline V gene has CDR1 SGHRS and CDR2 YFSETQ. The CDR3 DNA reads as TGCGCCAGCAGCTTGGGGGGACCGGGTTCTGGGGCCAACGTCCTGACTTTC. Translating gives CASSLGGPGSGANVLTF.

The V and J genes are TRBV10-2 and TRBJ1-2, with D possibly matching TRBD1 (5 bases). Between the trimmed V and J ends, which lost 3 bases and 3 bases, there was a span of 14 bases. The CDR3 is made up of 15 amino acids. Germline V lookup: CDR1 WSHSY, CDR2 SAAADI. The CDR3 here is CASSDPVPGYYGYTF. Here the CDR3 DNA reads TGCGCCAGCAGTGACCCGGTCCCAGGGTACTATGGCTACACCTTC.

This chain joins TRBV9 and TRBJ2-3, with TRBD2 identical over 7 bases. CDR1 is SGDLS, CDR2 YYNGEE, per germline. The CDR3 is 15 residues long. V was clipped by 5 bases and J by 0 bases; unmatched bases: 6. The CDR3 is CASSPLRGSTDTQYF. DNA for the CDR3: TGTGCCAGCAGTCCTCTGCGGGGGAGCACAGATACGCAGTATTTT. Using reference TRBV9 and TRBJ2-3 for the parts outside the CDR3, the full variable domain is DSGVTQTPKHLITATGQRVTLRCSPRSGDLSVYWYQQSLDQGLQFLIQYYNGEERAKGNILERFSAQQFPDLHSELNLSSLELGDSALYFCASSPLRGSTDTQYFGPGTRLTVL.

The rearrangement uses TRBV6-5 and TRBJ2-7; maybe TRBD1 (6 bases). CDR1 and CDR2 (germline): MNHEY, SVGAGI. The CDR3 is made up of 15 amino acids. The V and J ends lost 6 bases and 3 bases respectively, with 18 bases between them. CDR3 sequence (DNA): TGTGCCAGCAGAGGCCAGGGGACAATGGTCTACGAGCAGTACTTC. Protein sequence: CASRGQGTMVYEQYF.

The gene calls are TRBV29-1 and TRBJ1-2; TRBD1 agrees at 8 bases. CDR3 size: 15 residues. The germline V gene encodes CDR1 SQVTM and CDR2 ANQGSEA. V lost 6 bases, J lost 1 base, and 10 bases stayed unmatched. The CDR3 spells CSVPPGTGGNYGYTF. CDR3 coding DNA: TGCAGCGTCCCCCCGGGGACAGGCGGTAACTATGGCTACACCTTC.